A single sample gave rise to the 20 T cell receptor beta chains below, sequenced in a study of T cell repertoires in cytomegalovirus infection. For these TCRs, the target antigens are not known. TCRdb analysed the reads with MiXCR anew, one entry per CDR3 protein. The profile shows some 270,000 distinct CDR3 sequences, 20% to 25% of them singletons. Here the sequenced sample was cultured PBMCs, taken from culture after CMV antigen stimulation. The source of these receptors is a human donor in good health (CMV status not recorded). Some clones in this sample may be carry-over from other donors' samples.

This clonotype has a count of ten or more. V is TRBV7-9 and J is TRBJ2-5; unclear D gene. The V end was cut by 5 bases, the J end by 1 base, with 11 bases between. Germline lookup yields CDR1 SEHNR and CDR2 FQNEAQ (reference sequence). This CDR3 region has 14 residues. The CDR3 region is CASSGHAVQETQYF. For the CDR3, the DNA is TGTGCCAGCAGCGGGCATGCAGTCCAAGAGACCCAGTACTTC.

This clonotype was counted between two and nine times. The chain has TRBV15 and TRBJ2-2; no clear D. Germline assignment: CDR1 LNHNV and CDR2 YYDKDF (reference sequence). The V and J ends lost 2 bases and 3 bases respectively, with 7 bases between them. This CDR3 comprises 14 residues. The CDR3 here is CATSRSKYTGELFF. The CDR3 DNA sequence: TGTGCCACCAGCAGATCTAAATACACCGGGGAGCTGTTTTTT.

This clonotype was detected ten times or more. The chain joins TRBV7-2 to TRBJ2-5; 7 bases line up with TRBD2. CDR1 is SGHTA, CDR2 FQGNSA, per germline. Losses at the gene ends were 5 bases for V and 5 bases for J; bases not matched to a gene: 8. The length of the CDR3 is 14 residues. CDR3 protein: CASSARGGMETQYF. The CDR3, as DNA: TGTGCCAGCAGCGCACGCGGGGGAATGGAGACCCAGTACTTC.

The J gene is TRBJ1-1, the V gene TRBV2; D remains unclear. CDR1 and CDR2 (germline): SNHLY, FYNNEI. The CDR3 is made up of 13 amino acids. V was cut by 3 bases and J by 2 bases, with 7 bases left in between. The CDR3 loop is CASSEVRNTEAFF. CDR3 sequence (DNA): TGTGCCAGCAGTGAGGTTCGAAACACTGAAGCTTTCTTT.

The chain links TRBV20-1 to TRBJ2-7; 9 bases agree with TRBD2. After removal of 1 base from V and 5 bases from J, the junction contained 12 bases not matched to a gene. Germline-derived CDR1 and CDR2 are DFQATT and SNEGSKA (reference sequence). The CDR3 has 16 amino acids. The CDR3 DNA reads TGCAGTGCTAGAGCCCCCGGACTAGCGACTTGGAACGAGCAGTACTTC. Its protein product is CSARAPGLATWNEQYF.

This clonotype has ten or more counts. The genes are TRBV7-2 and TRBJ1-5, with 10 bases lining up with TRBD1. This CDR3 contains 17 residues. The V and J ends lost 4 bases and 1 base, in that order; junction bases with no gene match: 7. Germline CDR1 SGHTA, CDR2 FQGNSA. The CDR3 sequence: CASSSGTGAGSNQPQHF. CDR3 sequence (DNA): TGTGCCAGCAGCTCCGGGACAGGGGCCGGGAGCAATCAGCCCCAGCATTTT.

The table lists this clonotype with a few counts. The DNA of the CDR3 is TGTGCCAGCATACGGGTAGGACAGAACAATGAGCAGTTCTTC. Its translation: CASIRVGQNNEQFF. V usage is TRBV12-3 or TRBV12-4 and J usage is TRBJ2-1, with D possibly TRBD1 on 6 matching bases. The CDR3 length is 14 residues. V lost 7 bases, J lost 5 bases, and 15 bases lay in between.

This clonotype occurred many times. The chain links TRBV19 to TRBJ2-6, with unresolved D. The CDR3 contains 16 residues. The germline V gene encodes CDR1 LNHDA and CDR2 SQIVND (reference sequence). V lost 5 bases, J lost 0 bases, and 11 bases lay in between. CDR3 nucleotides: TGTGCCAGTAGTCCCCCCCCGGTCTCTGGGGCCAACGTCCTGACTTTC. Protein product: CASSPPPVSGANVLTF.

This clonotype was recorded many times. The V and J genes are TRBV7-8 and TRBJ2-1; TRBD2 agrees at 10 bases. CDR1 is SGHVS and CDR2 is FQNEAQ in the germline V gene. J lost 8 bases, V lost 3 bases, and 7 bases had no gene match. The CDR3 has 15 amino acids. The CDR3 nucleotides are TGTGCCAGCAGCTTTCCAGCGGGAGGGTGGGATGAGCAGTTCTTC. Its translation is CASSFPAGGWDEQFF.

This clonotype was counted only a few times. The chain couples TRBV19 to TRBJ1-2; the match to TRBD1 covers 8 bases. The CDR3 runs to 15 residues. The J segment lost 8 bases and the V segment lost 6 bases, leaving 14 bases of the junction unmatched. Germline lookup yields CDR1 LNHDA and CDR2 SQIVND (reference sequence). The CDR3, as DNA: TGTGCCAGTAGCCCTCTCGACAGGGGAGTGGAAGGCTACACCTTC. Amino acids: CASSPLDRGVEGYTF.

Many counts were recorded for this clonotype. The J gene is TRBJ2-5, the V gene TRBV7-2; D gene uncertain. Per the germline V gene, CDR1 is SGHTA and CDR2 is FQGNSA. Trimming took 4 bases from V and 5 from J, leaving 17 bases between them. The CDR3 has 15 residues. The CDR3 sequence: CASSSTNPSVETQYF. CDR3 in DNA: TGTGCCAGCAGCTCAACCAACCCCTCGGTGGAGACCCAGTACTTC.

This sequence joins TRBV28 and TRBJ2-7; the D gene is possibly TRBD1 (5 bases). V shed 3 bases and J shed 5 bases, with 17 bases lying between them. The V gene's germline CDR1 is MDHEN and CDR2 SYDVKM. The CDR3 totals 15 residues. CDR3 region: CASSFLPRQPHEQYF. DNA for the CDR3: TGTGCCAGCAGTTTTCTACCACGACAGCCCCACGAGCAGTACTTC.

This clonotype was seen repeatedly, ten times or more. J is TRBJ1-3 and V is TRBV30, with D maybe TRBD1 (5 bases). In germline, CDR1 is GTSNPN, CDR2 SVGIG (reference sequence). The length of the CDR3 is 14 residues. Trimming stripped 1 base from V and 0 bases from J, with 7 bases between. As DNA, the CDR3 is TGTGCCTGGAGTGCGACAGTCTCTGGAAACACCATATATTTT. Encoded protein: CAWSATVSGNTIYF.

The CDR3 DNA reads TGCGCCAGCAGCCAAGACGGCTGGGACTCCGGCTCCAATGAGCAGTTCTTC. This codes for CASSQDGWDSGSNEQFF. The chain carries TRBV4-1 and TRBJ2-1; maybe TRBD2 (6 bases). CDR3 length equals 17 residues. V dropped 0 bases and J dropped 6 bases, with 18 bases sitting between them. The germline CDR1 and CDR2 sequences are MGHRA and YSYEKL.

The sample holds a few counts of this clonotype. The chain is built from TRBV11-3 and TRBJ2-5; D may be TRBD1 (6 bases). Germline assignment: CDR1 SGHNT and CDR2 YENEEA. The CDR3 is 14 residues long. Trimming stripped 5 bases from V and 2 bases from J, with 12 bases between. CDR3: CASSKQGRQETQYF. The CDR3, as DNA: TGTGCCAGCAGCAAACAGGGTCGGCAAGAGACCCAGTACTTC.

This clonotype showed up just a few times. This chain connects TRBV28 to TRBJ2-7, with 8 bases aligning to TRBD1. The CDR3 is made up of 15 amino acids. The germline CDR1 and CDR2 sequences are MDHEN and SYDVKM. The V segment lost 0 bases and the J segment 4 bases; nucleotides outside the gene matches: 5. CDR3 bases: TGTGCCAGCAGTTTATGGGGACAGGAGACTTACGAGCAGTACTTC. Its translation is CASSLWGQETYEQYF. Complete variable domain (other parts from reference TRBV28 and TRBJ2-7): DVKVTQSSRYLVKRTGEKVFLECVQDMDHENMFWYRQDPGLGLRLIYFSYDVKMKEKGDIPEGYSVSREKKERFSLILESASTNQTSMYLCASSLWGQETYEQYFGPGTRLTVT.

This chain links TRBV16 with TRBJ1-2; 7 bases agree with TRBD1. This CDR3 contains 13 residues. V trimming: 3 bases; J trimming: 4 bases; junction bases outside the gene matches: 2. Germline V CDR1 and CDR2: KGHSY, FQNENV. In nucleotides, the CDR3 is TGTGCCAGCAGCCACGACAGGGTCTATGGCTACACCTTC. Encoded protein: CASSHDRVYGYTF.

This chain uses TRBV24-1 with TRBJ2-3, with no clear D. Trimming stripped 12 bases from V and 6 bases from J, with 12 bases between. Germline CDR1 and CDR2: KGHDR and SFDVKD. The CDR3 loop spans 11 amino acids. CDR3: CAACPLDTQYF. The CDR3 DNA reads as TGTGCCGCATGCCCTCTGGATACGCAGTATTTT.

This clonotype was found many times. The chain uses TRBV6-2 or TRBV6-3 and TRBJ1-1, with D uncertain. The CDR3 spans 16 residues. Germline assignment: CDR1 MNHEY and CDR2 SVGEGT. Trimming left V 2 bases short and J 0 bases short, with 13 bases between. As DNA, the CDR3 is TGTGCCAGCAGTTACGGTCCGTCAGGAGTGAACACTGAAGCTTTCTTT. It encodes CASSYGPSGVNTEAFF.

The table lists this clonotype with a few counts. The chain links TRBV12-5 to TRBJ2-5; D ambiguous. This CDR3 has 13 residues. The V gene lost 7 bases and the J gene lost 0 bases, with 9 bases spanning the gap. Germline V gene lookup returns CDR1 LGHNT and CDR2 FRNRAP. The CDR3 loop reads CASAPYNQETQYF. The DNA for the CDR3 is TGTGCTAGTGCCCCTTACAACCAAGAGACCCAGTACTTC.